The rows below give T cell receptor beta chains drawn from one sample of a study of cytomegalovirus exposure and HLA in healthy donors. Profiling relied on immunoSEQ multiplex PCR, and the TCRdb table lists in-frame clones only, not all of them. Among around 190,000 clones listed, over 65% were seen once. Sequenced input: PBMCs. The origin of the receptors is a man aged 60-69 years in good health and CMV-seronegative. Each CDR3 is given without its conserved first and last residue.

j_gene	v_gene	CDR3aa
TRBJ2-1	TRBV9	ASSTPTSGRDNEQF
TRBJ1-3	TRBV7-9	ASRRNEVGNTIY
TRBJ2-1	TRBV9	ASSTGTSGGHEQF
TRBJ2-7	TRBV9	ASSVALGQGSEQY
TRBJ1-4	TRBV2	ASSEGARANEKLF
TRBJ2-5	TRBV5-1	ASSLGAAQETQY
TRBJ2-7	TRBV18	ASSPGNRDSSYEQY
TRBJ2-1	TRBV28	ASSLPPVGQF
TRBJ2-1	TRBV7-2	ASSLRLAGGPGRDEQF
TRBJ1-4	TRBV4-2	ASRAQGNEKLF
TRBJ2-3	TRBV6-6	ASRTGTSGSTDTQY
TRBJ2-7	TRBV29-1	SVDEGAYEQY
TRBJ1-1	TRBV29-1	SAQRTTTASEAF
TRBJ1-2	TRBV2	ASGSVLYGYT
TRBJ1-2	TRBV30	AWSDSDSGGGYT
TRBJ2-7	TRBV7-3	ASSLVGGQGREQY
TRBJ2-7	TRBV28	ASSTPNTYEQY
TRBJ2-1	TRBV30	AWSKPGASGSHEQF
TRBJ2-3	TRBV7-8	ASSLTGGGLAGTPSTDTQY
TRBJ1-4	TRBV29-1	SVSTNDMPHEKLF
TRBJ1-2	TRBV2	ASSLRDSRYGYP
TRBJ2-7	TRBV7-6	ASSPPSGSSEQY
TRBJ1-2	TRBV27	ASSPQTDVYGYT
TRBJ2-5	TRBV27	ASSPPGRVDETQY
TRBJ1-5	TRBV19	ASSMGRGSQPQH
TRBJ1-3	TRBV28	ASSLFGSSGNTIY
TRBJ2-2	TRBV9	ASSEGGQQNTGELF
TRBJ2-3	TRBV1	TSSHGRLAGTDTQY
TRBJ2-7	TRBV6-1	ASSEASASGISEQY
TRBJ1-1	TRBV6-5	ASSYPGLPEAF